This is a list of T cell receptor beta chains from one sample in a study of blood T cells in healthy people across ages. Each CDR3 protein gets one entry after TCRdb re-called the 5' RACE reads with MiXCR. Of under 2 million distinct CDR3 sequences listed, about 32% are singletons. Sequenced input: blood. These TCRs come from a woman in her twenties or thirties in good health. Each CDR3 is given with its conserved first and last residue. D genes are given only for firm matches. Not every row has a clone size; where given, it reads once, few, many or a size class.

j_call clone_size v_call d_call cdr3_length cdr3_nt cdr3_aa
TRBJ2-5 many TRBV3-1 NA 11 TGTGCCAGCAGCCACAAAGAGACCCAGTACTTC CASSHKETQYF
TRBJ1-2 NA TRBV28 NA 16 TGTGCCAGCAGTTTGAGAGGGGGGCCCTTTGCTTATGGCTACACCTTC CASSLRGGPFAYGYTF
TRBJ2-1 few TRBV27 TRBD1 16 TGTGCCAGCAGAAGAGGGACAGACAGCTCCTACAATGAGCAGTTCTTC CASRRGTDSSYNEQFF
TRBJ2-5 many TRBV7-8 NA 16 TGTGCCAGCAGCTCTTACGGTGGGGGCCCACACGTCGACCAGTACTTC CASSSYGGGPHVDQYF
TRBJ2-7 NA TRBV20-1 TRBD2 13 TGCAGTGCTAGACTAGCGGGACTCTTCGAGCAGTACTTC CSARLAGLFEQYF
TRBJ2-5 few TRBV7-2 NA 17 TGTGCCAGCAGCTTAGGGGACCGCTCCTCTGGCAGGGAGACCCAGTACTTC CASSLGDRSSGRETQYF
TRBJ1-4 NA TRBV4-1 NA 17 TGCGCCAGCAGCCAAGGTCCCGCACGGTCAGTTAATGAAAAACTGTTTTTT CASSQGPARSVNEKLFF
TRBJ2-7 NA TRBV20-1 TRBD2 15 TGCGGTGCTGATTTTAGCGGGAGCCTCTCCTACGAGCAGTACTTC CGADFSGSLSYEQYF
TRBJ2-5 NA TRBV5-1 NA 14 TGCGCCAGCGCTAGCAAGTCACGGGAGGAGACCCAGTACTTC CASASKSREETQYF
TRBJ2-7 many TRBV6-2/TRBV6-3 TRBD1 13 TGTGCCAGCAGTTACACTTCAGGGGGCGAGCAGTACTTC CASSYTSGGEQYF
TRBJ2-7 NA TRBV28 NA 16 TGTGCCAGCAGCTTATTCCCCATCGACGGACCCTACGAGCAGTACTTC CASSLFPIDGPYEQYF
TRBJ2-7 few TRBV2 NA 14 TGTGCCAGCCTTGAGGTCACGACCCGCTACGAGCAGTACTTC CASLEVTTRYEQYF
TRBJ1-1 NA TRBV12-3/TRBV12-4 NA 15 TGTGCCAGCAGTTTAGATCCGAGCGCCTACACTGAAGCTTTCTTT CASSLDPSAYTEAFF
TRBJ2-7 many TRBV29-1 NA 12 TGCAGCGTTGAGTGGGGTGGTGACGAGCAGTACTTC CSVEWGGDEQYF
TRBJ1-1 few TRBV4-1 NA 14 TGCGCCAGCAGCCAGGCCCTAACCTCTCATGAAGCTTTCTTT CASSQALTSHEAFF
TRBJ2-3 NA TRBV20-1 TRBD2 19 TGCAGTGCTAGAGATCTCGGTACTAGCGGGAACCCCGCGACAGATACGCAGTATTTT CSARDLGTSGNPATDTQYF
TRBJ2-7 NA TRBV18 NA 16 TGTGCCAGCTCACTCACTGATCTAGCTACTCCCTACGAGCAGTACTTC CASSLTDLATPYEQYF
TRBJ1-2 few TRBV5-6 NA 13 TGTGCCAGCAGCTCCTCGGGGCACTATGGCTACACCTTC CASSSSGHYGYTF
TRBJ2-3 NA TRBV12-3/TRBV12-4 NA 16 TGTGCCAGCGGTACACGGGGGATTATGGGAGCAGATGCGCAGTATTTT CASGTRGIMGADAQYF
TRBJ1-1 few TRBV7-9 NA 16 TGTGCCAGCAGCTTAGGGAGGAGGGCTATGGACACTGAAGCTTTCTTT CASSLGRRAMDTEAFF
TRBJ2-7 NA TRBV13 TRBD1 14 TGTGCCAGCAGCCTGGACAGGGCAATCGACGAGCAGTACTTC CASSLDRAIDEQYF
TRBJ2-1 NA TRBV4-1 NA 14 TGCGCCAGCAGCCAAGATCGGACAAACAATGAGCAGTTCTTC CASSQDRTNNEQFF
TRBJ1-2 few TRBV25-1 TRBD1 14 TGTGCCAGCACTGAGACAGGGGGCGCCAATGGCTACACCTTC CASTETGGANGYTF
TRBJ2-6 NA TRBV24-1 NA 17 TGTGCCACCAGTGACCAGCGGCAAAGCTCTGGGGCCAACGTCCTGACTTTC CATSDQRQSSGANVLTF
TRBJ2-3 NA TRBV10-3 TRBD2 15 TGTACCATCAGTGACTGGGGGGGGACCGCAGATACGCAGTATTTT CTISDWGGTADTQYF
TRBJ2-5 few TRBV30 TRBD1 15 TGTGCCTGGAGGAAAGGACAGGGGTACCAAGAGACCCAGTACTTC CAWRKGQGYQETQYF
TRBJ1-4 NA TRBV9 TRBD1 15 TGTGCCAGCAGCGAGGGGGACAGGGGCAATGAAAAACTGTTTTTT CASSEGDRGNEKLFF
TRBJ2-1 many TRBV7-9 TRBD2 18 TGTGCCAGCAGCTTAGGTCGTGGGTCTAGCGGGAGGATGTATGAGCAGTTCTTC CASSLGRGSSGRMYEQFF
TRBJ2-3 many TRBV30 NA 12 TGTGCCTGGAAGAGGGCCTCAGATACGCAGTATTTT CAWKRASDTQYF
TRBJ2-1 NA TRBV7-9 TRBD1 15 TGTGCCAGCAGCCTCACCGGGACAGGGGCAAATGAGCAGTTCTTC CASSLTGTGANEQFF
TRBJ1-4 NA TRBV20-1 NA 13 TGCAGTGCTATTGGGGGCGAGGATGAAAAACTGTTTTTT CSAIGGEDEKLFF
TRBJ1-2 NA TRBV27 NA 11 TGTGCCAGCAGTGGGTTCAACGGCTACACCTTC CASSGFNGYTF
TRBJ2-7 NA TRBV6-6 TRBD2 15 TGTGCCAGCAGTTACTCCCCGGGGGGGGTGGACGAGCAGTACTTC CASSYSPGGVDEQYF
TRBJ2-7 NA TRBV20-1 TRBD1 11 TGCAGTGGACAGGGGGACTACGAGCAGTACTTC CSGQGDYEQYF
TRBJ2-3 NA TRBV7-3 NA 16 TGTGCCAGCAGCCCAAACCAGCTGGGGACTTTGGATACGCAGTATTTT CASSPNQLGTLDTQYF